This paragraph covers one T cell receptor beta chain sequence. Antigen specificity is unknown. V lost 11 bases to trimming and J lost 11 bases; unmatched junction nucleotides: 13. The germline V gene has CDR1 ENHRY and CDR2 SYGVKD. This CDR3 has 12 amino acids. The data are from a study of T cell responses to AZD1222 COVID-19 vaccine. Points from the study as a whole: Breadth and depth of Spike-specific TCRs rose after two AZD1222 doses. Spike was spanned by vaccine-associated CD4 TCRs, with dominance at 160-218 and 743-854.

Sequenced by immunoSEQ multiplex PCR; TCRdb stores in-frame clones only, minus some. Of some 97,000 clones in the sample, roughly 86% were seen once. The sequence was obtained from an adult in good health. The starting material was peripheral blood, obtained on day 0 of MenACWY control vaccination. The V and J genes are TRBV10-3 and TRBJ1-2, with 8 positions matching TRBD1. CDR3 DNA: TGTGCCGTTCACGTGGGGACAGGCGCATACACCTTC. It codes for CAVHVGTGAYTF.